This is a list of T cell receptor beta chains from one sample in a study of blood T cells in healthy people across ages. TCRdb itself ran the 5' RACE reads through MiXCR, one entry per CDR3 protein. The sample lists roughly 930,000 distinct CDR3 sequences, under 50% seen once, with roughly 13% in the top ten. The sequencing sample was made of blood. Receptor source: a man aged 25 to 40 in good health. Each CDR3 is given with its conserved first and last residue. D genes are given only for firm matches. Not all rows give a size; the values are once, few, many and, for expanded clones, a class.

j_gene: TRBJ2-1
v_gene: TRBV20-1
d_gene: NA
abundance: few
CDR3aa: CSARLRHGGVGYNEQFF
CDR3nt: TGCAGTGCTAGATTGCGACATGGCGGGGTAGGCTACAATGAGCAGTTCTTC

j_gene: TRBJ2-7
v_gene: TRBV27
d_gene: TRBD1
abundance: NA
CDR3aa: CASSFRSGGQGLRYEQYF
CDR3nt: TGTGCCAGCAGTTTCCGTTCAGGTGGACAGGGGCTCCGCTACGAGCAGTACTTC

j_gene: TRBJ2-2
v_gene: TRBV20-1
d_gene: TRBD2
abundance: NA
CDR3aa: CSAIVAGGLTGELFF
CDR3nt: TGCAGTGCTATAGTAGCGGGGGGGCTGACCGGGGAGCTGTTTTTT

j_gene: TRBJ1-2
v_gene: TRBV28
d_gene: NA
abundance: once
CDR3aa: CASSWRYGYTF
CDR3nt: TGTGCCAGCAGTTGGAGGTATGGCTACACCTTC

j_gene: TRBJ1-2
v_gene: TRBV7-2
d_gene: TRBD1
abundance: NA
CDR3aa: CASSSGTGGAYYGYTF
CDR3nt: TGTGCCAGCAGCTCAGGGACAGGGGGCGCATACTATGGCTACACCTTC

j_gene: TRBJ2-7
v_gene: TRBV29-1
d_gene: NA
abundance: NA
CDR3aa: CRLAGQSSYEQYF
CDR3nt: TGCAGGCTCGCGGGACAGTCCTCCTACGAGCAGTACTTC

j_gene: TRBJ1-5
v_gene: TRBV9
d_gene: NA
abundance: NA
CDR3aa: CASSVAGVDQPQHF
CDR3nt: TGTGCCAGCAGCGTAGCGGGGGTCGATCAGCCCCAGCATTTT

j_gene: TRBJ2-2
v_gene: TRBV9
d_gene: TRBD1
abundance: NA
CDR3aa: CASSVAGQATGELFF
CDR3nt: TGTGCCAGCAGCGTTGCGGGACAGGCCACCGGGGAGCTGTTTTTT

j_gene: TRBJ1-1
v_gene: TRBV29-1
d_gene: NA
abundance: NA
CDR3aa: CSVESVRDTEAFF
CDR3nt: TGCAGCGTTGAAAGTGTTAGGGACACTGAAGCTTTCTTT

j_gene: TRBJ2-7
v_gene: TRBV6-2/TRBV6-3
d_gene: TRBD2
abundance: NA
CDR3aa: CASSYAGLADPNPYEQYF
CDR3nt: TGTGCCAGCAGTTACGCGGGGCTAGCGGACCCGAACCCCTACGAGCAGTACTTC

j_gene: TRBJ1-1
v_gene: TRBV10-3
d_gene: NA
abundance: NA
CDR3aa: CAIRAGSTTEAFF
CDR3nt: TGTGCCATCAGGGCCGGTAGCACCACTGAAGCTTTCTTT